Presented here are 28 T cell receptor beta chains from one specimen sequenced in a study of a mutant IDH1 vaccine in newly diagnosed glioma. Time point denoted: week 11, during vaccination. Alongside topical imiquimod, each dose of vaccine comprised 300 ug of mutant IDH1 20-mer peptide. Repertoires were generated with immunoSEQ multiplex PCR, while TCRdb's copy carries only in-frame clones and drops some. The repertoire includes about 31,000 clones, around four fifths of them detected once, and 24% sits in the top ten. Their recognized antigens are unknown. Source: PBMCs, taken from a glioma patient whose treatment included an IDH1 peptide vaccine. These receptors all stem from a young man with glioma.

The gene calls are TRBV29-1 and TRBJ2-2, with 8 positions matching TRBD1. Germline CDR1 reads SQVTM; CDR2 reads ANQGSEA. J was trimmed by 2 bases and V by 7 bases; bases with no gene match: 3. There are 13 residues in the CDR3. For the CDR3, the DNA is TGCAGCGCTGGACAGGGAAACACCGGGGAGCTGTTTTTT. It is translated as CSAGQGNTGELFF.

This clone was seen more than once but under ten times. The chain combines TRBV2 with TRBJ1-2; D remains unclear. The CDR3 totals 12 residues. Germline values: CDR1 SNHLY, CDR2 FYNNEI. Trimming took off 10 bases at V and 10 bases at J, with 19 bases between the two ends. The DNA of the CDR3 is TGTGCCATCTTCCGCGGCCTGGGTGACTACACCTTC. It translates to CAIFRGLGDYTF.

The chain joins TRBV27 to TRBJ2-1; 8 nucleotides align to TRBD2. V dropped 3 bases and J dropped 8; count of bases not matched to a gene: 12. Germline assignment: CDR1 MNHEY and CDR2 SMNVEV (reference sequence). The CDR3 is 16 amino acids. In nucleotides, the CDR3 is TGTGCCAGCAGTTTCTTTGGGCGGACGGGGGGGTATGAGCAGTTCTTC. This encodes CASSFFGRTGGYEQFF.

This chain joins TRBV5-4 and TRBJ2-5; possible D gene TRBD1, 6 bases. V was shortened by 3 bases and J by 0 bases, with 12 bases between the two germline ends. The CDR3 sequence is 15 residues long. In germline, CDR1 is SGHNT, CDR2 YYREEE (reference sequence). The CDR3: CASSSGQTNQETQYF. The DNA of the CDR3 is TGTGCCAGCAGCTCCGGACAGACAAACCAAGAGACCCAGTACTTC.

The CDR3 DNA reads TGTGCCAGCAGCCCCGGGACAGGGGGTTTGGCTTTCTTT. As protein: CASSPGTGGLAFF. V and J are TRBV5-6 and TRBJ1-1; 11 bases align to TRBD1. CDR1 is SGHDT and CDR2 is YYEEEE in the germline V gene. After removal of 4 bases from V and 11 bases from J, the junction contained 7 bases not matched to a gene. The CDR3 has 13 amino acids.

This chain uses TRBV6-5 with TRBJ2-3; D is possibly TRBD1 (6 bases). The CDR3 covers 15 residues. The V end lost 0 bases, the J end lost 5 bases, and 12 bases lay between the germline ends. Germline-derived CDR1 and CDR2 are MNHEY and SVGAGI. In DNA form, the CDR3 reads TGTGCCAGCAGTTACTCAGGGGGTAGGGGAGATACGCAGTATTTT. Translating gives CASSYSGGRGDTQYF.

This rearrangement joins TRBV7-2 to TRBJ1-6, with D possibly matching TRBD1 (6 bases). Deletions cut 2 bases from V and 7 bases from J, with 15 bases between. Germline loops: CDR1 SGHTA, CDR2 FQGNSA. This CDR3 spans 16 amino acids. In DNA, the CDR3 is TGTGCCAGCAGCTTAAGAGGTTGGGGGGGCAATTCACCCCTCCACTTT. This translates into CASSLRGWGGNSPLHF.

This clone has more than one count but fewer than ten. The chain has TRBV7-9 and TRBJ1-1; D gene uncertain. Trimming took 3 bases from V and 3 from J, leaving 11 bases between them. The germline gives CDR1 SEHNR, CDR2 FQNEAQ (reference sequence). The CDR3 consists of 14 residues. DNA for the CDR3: TGTGCCAGCAGCTTCGCGGGCGAAGACACTGAAGCTTTCTTT. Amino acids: CASSFAGEDTEAFF.

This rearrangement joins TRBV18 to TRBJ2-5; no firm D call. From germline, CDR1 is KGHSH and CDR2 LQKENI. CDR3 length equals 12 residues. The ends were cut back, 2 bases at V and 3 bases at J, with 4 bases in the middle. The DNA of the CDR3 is TGTGCCAGCTCACCAGGGGAAGAGACCCAGTACTTC. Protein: CASSPGEETQYF.

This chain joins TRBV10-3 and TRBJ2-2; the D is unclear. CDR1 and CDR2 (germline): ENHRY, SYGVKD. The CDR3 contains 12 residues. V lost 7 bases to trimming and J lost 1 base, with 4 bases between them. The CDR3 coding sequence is TGTGCCATCAAAGGGAACACCGGGGAGCTGTTTTTT. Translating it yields CAIKGNTGELFF.

The CDR3 protein is CSVGAVSYEQYF. CDR3 DNA: TGCAGCGTGGGGGCCGTCTCCTACGAGCAGTACTTC. V is TRBV29-1 and J is TRBJ2-7, with a possible D match to TRBD1 (6 bases). Per germline, CDR1 SQVTM and CDR2 ANQGSEA. V was clipped by 6 bases and J by 0 bases, with 9 bases between them. The CDR3 runs to 12 residues.

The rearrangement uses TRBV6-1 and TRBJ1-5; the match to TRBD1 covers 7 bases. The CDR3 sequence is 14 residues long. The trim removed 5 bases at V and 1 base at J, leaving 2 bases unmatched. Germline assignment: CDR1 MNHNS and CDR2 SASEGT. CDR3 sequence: CASSQGESNQPQHF. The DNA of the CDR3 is TGTGCCAGCAGTCAGGGGGAGAGCAATCAGCCCCAGCATTTT.

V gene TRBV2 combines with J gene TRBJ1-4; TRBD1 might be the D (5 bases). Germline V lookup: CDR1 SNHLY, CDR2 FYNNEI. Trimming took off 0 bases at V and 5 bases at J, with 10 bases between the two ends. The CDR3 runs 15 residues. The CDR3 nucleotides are TGTGCCAGCAGTGAAGCCGGGACGGACAATGAAAAACTGTTTTTT. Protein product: CASSEAGTDNEKLFF.

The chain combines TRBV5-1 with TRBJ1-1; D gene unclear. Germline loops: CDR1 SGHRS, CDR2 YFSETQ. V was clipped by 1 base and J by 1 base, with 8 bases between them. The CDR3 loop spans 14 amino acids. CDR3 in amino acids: CASSLKTGNTEAFF. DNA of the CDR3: TGCGCCAGCAGCTTGAAAACTGGGAACACTGAAGCTTTCTTT.

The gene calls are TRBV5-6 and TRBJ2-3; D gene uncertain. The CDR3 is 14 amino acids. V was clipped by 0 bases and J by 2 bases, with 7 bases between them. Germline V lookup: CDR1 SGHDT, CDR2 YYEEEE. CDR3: CASSLVEPTDTQYF. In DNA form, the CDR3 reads TGTGCCAGCAGCTTGGTAGAACCCACAGATACGCAGTATTTT.

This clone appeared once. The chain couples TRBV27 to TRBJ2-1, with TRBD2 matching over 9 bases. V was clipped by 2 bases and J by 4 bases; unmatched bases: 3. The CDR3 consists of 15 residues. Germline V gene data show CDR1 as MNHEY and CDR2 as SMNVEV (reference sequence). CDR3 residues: CASSLQAGGYNEQFF. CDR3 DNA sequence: TGTGCCAGCAGTTTACAGGCGGGGGGGTACAATGAGCAGTTCTTC.

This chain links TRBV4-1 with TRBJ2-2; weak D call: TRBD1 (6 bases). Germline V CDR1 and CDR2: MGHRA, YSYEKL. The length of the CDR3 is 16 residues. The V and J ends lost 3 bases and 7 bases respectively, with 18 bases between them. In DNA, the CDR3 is TGCGCCAGCAGCCAGATGGGGAACAGGGTGGTCGGGGAGCTGTTTTTT. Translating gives CASSQMGNRVVGELFF.

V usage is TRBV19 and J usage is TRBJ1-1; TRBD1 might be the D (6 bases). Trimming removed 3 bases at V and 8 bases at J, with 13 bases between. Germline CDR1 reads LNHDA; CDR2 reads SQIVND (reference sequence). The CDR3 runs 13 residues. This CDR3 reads CASSINQGPEAFF. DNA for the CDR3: TGTGCCAGTAGTATCAACCAGGGGCCGGAAGCTTTCTTT.

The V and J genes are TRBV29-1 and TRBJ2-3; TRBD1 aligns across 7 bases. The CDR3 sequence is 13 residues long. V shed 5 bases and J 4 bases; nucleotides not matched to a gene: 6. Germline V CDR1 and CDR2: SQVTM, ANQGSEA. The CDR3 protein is CSVHRQGADTQYF. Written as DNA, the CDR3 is TGCAGCGTTCATCGCCAGGGGGCAGATACGCAGTATTTT.

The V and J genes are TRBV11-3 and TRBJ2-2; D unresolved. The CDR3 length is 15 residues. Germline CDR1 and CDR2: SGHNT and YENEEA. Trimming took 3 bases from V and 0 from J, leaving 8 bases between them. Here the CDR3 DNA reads TGTGCCAGCAGCTTTTCGCCCTCGAACACCGGGGAGCTGTTTTTT. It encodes CASSFSPSNTGELFF.

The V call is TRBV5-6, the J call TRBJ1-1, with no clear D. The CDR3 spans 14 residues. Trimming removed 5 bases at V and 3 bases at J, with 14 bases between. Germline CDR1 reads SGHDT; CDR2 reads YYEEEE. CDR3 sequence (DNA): TGTGCCAGCAGTCGGACGGCGCAGGACACTGAAGCTTTCTTT. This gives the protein CASSRTAQDTEAFF.

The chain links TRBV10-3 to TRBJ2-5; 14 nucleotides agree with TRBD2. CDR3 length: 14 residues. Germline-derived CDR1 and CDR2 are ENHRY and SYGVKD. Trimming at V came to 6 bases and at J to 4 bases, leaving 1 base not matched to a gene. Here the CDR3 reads CAIRTSGGAETQYF. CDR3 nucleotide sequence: TGTGCCATCAGGACTAGCGGGGGGGCAGAGACCCAGTACTTC.

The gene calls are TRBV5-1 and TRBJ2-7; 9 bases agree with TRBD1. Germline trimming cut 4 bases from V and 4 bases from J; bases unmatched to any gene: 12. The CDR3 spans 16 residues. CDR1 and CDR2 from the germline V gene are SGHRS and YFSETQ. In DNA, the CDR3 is TGCGCCAGCAGCCCGAAACCCGGGACAGGGAGTTACGAGCAGTACTTC. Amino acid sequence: CASSPKPGTGSYEQYF. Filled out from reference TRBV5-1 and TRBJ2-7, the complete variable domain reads KAGVTQTPRYLIKTRGQQVTLSCSPISGHRSVSWYQQTPGQGLQFLFEYFSETQRNKGNFPGRFSGRQFSNSRSEMNVSTLELGDSALYLCASSPKPGTGSYEQYFGPGTRLTVT.

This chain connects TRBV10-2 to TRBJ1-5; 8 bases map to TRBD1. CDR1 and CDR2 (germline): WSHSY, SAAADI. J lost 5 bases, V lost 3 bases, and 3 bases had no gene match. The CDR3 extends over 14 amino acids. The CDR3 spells CASSETGGDQPQHF. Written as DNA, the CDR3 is TGCGCCAGCAGTGAAACAGGGGGGGATCAGCCCCAGCATTTT.

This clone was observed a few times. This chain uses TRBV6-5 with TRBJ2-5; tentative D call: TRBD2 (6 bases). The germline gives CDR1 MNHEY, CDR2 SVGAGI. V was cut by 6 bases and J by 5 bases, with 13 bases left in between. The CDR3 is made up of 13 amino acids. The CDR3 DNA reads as TGTGCCAGCAGGCGGAGGGTTCCGGAGACCCAGTACTTC. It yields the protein CASRRRVPETQYF.

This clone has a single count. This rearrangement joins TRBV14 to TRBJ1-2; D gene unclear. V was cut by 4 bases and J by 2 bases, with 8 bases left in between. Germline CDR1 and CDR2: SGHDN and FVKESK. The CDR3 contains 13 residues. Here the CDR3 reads CASSPDFNYGYTF. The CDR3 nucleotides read TGTGCCAGCAGCCCTGACTTCAACTATGGCTACACCTTC.

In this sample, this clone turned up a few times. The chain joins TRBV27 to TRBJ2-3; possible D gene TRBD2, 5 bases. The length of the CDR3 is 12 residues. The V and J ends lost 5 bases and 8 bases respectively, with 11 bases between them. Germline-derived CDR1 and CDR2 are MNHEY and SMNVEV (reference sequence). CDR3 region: CASSSSGGTQYF. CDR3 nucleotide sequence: TGTGCCAGCAGTAGTTCCGGAGGTACGCAGTATTTT.

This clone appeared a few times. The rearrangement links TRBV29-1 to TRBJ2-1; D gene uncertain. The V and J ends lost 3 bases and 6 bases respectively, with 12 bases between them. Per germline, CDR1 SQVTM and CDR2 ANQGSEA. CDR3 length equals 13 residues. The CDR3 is CSVEGLASNEQFF. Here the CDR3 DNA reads TGCAGCGTTGAGGGTCTTGCGAGCAATGAGCAGTTCTTC.